This T cell receptor (beta chain) was retrieved from a study of shared clonotypes between healthy human individuals. Clones were sequenced by immunoSEQ multiplex PCR, and TCRdb holds only the in-frame ones, with some missing. Altogether millions of clones are present, 85% to 95% being singletons, with the ten largest covering about 0.39%. This CDR3 contains 13 residues. The V gene lost 7 bases and the J gene lost 1 base, with 10 bases spanning the gap. Germline V CDR1 and CDR2: LNHDA, SQIVND (reference sequence). The chain uses TRBV19 and TRBJ2-5; D gene unclear. This clonotype originated in a man aged 18 to 29 in good health. Some clones in this sample may be carry-over from other donors' samples. Sequenced input: naive CD4+ T cells from PBMCs. Subset denoted: CD45RA+ positively selected. For the CDR3, the DNA is TGTGCCAGTAAGGTGGCCAGCCAAGAGACCCAGTACTTC. Encoded protein: CASKVASQETQYF.